This T cell receptor beta chain is drawn from a study of T cell repertoires in cytomegalovirus infection. Study information: Matching HLA type, along with CMV infection, was indicated by public TCR beta signatures.

Study-wide results and caveats: Clonotypes of TCR beta that were HLA-C-restricted and CMV-specific dominated the ex vivo response.

In this sample, this clonotype turned up many times. Its antigen remains unidentified. CDR3 length: 17 residues. Trimming took 1 base from V and 8 from J; bases not matched to a gene: 10. The germline V gene has CDR1 SGHTA and CDR2 FQGNSA. TCRdb itself ran the reads through MiXCR, one entry per CDR3 protein. The table shows just over 300,000 distinct CDR3 sequences, with 15% to 20% occurring only once. The chain combines TRBV7-2 with TRBJ2-1; 11 nucleotides align to TRBD2. The receptor was derived from a human donor in good health (CMV status not recorded). Some clones in this sample may be carry-over from other donors' samples. Material for sequencing was PBMCs. The DNA for the CDR3 is TGTGCCAGCAGCTTAGTAGGTGGGCTAGCGGGGGGCTATGAGCAGTTCTTC. Translation: CASSLVGGLAGGYEQFF. Variable domain in full (rest from reference TRBV7-2 and TRBJ2-1): GAGVSQSPSNKVTEKGKDVELRCDPISGHTALYWYRQSLGQGLEFLIYFQGNSAPDKSGLPSDRFSAERTGGSVSTLTIQRTQQEDSAVYLCASSLVGGLAGGYEQFFGPGTRLTVL.